The 24 T cell receptor beta chains below come from one sample, sequenced in a study of cytomegalovirus exposure and HLA in healthy donors. The PCR made use of 60 Vbeta and 13 Jbeta primers. Sequencing used immunoSEQ multiplex PCR; TCRdb keeps in-frame clones, though not all of them. The data hold about 130,000 clones, with 66% observed a single time. Specimen: PBMCs. These receptors were obtained from a human donor in good health.

The table lists this clone with a few counts. V usage is TRBV6-5 and J usage is TRBJ1-1, with 8 bases lining up with TRBD1. With 4 bases clipped from V and 9 bases from J, the junction kept 7 bases outside the gene matches. This CDR3 comprises 13 residues. Germline lookup yields CDR1 MNHEY and CDR2 SVGAGI. The CDR3 protein is CASSSHRTGQAFF. DNA of the CDR3: TGTGCCAGCAGTTCGCATCGGACAGGGCAAGCTTTCTTT.

This rearrangement joins TRBV7-8 to TRBJ1-5; no reliable D call. CDR3 length equals 16 residues. In germline, CDR1 is SGHVS, CDR2 FQNEAQ. Trimming took 1 base from V and 0 from J, leaving 10 bases between them. The CDR3 DNA reads TGTGCCAGCAGCTTAGTTGGCGGAAATAGCAATCAGCCCCAGCATTTT. Its translation is CASSLVGGNSNQPQHF.

Turning to this clone: The same CDR3 also results from other DNA sequences found in this sample. The chain recombines TRBV18 with TRBJ1-4, with D perhaps TRBD1 (6 bases). Germline values: CDR1 KGHSH, CDR2 LQKENI. The CDR3 is 15 amino acids. The V gene lost 5 bases and the J gene lost 5 bases, with 15 bases spanning the gap. The CDR3 DNA sequence: TGTGCCAGCTCAGCCTATACAGGGAGCAATGAAAAACTGTTTTTT. Translating gives CASSAYTGSNEKLFF. The full variable domain, its missing parts supplied by reference TRBV18 and TRBJ1-4, is NAGVMQNPRHLVRRRGQEARLRCSPMKGHSHVYWYRQLPEEGLKFMVYLQKENIIDESGMPKERFSAEFPKEGPSILRIQQVVRGDSAAYFCASSAYTGSNEKLFFGSGTQLSVL.

This rearrangement joins TRBV7-2 to TRBJ2-2; 10 bases match TRBD2. The germline V gene encodes CDR1 SGHTA and CDR2 FQGNSA. J lost 6 bases, V lost 5 bases, and 12 bases had no gene match. The CDR3 extends over 17 amino acids. The CDR3 reads CASSPRSASGRAGELFF. DNA of the CDR3: TGTGCCAGCAGCCCTCGCAGTGCTAGCGGGAGAGCCGGGGAGCTGTTTTTT.

The CDR3 loop is CASSLVGGVGTYGYTF. CDR3 sequence (DNA): TGTGCCAGCAGCTTAGTCGGGGGAGTCGGAACCTATGGCTACACCTTC. The genes are TRBV7-9 and TRBJ1-2; TRBD1 might be the D (5 bases). CDR1 and CDR2 (germline): SEHNR, FQNEAQ (reference sequence). There are 16 residues in the CDR3. V lost 1 base and J lost 4, with 16 bases in between.

The chain combines TRBV13 with TRBJ2-5, with D unresolved. With the DNA end fitting TRBJ2-7 better, the J assignment may be wrong. Germline assignment: CDR1 PRHDT and CDR2 FYEKMQ (reference sequence). CDR3 size: 13 residues. The CDR3 DNA follows: TGTGCCAGCAGCTTAGATTCAAGGAGCGAGCAGTACTTC. Translating it yields CASSLDSRSEQYF.

The J gene is TRBJ2-3, the V gene TRBV15; 12 bases are shared with TRBD2. The germline CDR1 and CDR2 sequences are LNHNV and YYDKDF (reference sequence). CDR3 length equals 17 residues. V lost 1 base to trimming and J lost 1 base; unmatched junction nucleotides: 3. The chain's CDR3 is CATSRVRTSGGTDTQYF. The CDR3 nucleotides are TGTGCCACCAGCAGAGTACGGACTAGCGGGGGCACAGATACGCAGTATTTT.

V gene TRBV9 combines with J gene TRBJ1-5; 9 bases are a match to TRBD1. The trim removed 0 bases at V and 0 bases at J, leaving 1 base unmatched. The CDR3 is made up of 16 amino acids. The germline CDR1 and CDR2 sequences are SGDLS and YYNGEE. The CDR3 sequence is CASSVGTGDSNQPQHF. In nucleotides, the CDR3 is TGTGCCAGCAGCGTAGGGACAGGGGATAGCAATCAGCCCCAGCATTTT.

This clone was detected a few times. This chain uses TRBV4-3 with TRBJ1-4, with D unresolved. Germline V gene data show CDR1 as LGHNA and CDR2 as YSLEER. Trimming shortened V by 0 bases and J by 5 bases, and 16 bases separated the two germline ends. The CDR3 spans 17 residues. CDR3 sequence reads: CASSQEWSAGRNEKLFF. The CDR3 region has the DNA TGCGCCAGCAGCCAAGAATGGTCAGCAGGAAGGAATGAAAAACTGTTTTTT.

The chain is built from TRBV5-4 and TRBJ2-2, with D possibly TRBD1 on 6 matching bases. This CDR3 has 16 amino acids. The germline V gene encodes CDR1 SGHNT and CDR2 YYREEE (reference sequence). V lost 0 bases and J 2 bases, leaving 11 bases between the germline ends. The CDR3 region has the DNA TGTGCCAGCAGCTTGGGGGGGCAGGGAAACACCGGGGAGCTGTTTTTT. The encoded protein is CASSLGGQGNTGELFF.

The chain couples TRBV15 to TRBJ2-1; TRBD2 aligns across 10 bases. Per the germline V gene, CDR1 is LNHNV and CDR2 is YYDKDF (reference sequence). CDR3 length: 14 amino acids. The junction had 4 bases not matched to a gene; V was cut back by 0 bases and J by 11 bases. The CDR3 here is CATSREASGSKQFF. CDR3 DNA sequence: TGTGCCACCAGCAGAGAAGCTAGCGGGAGCAAGCAGTTCTTC. The full variable domain, its missing parts supplied by reference TRBV15 and TRBJ2-1, is DAMVIQNPRYQVTQFGKPVTLSCSQTLNHNVMYWYQQKSSQAPKLLFHYYDKDFNNEADTPDNFQSRRPNTSFCFLDIRSPGLGDTAMYLCATSREASGSKQFFGPGTRLTVL.

The gene calls are TRBV5-1 and TRBJ2-2; 7 bases are a match to TRBD1. The J segment lost 4 bases and the V segment lost 2 bases, leaving 5 bases of the junction unmatched. The germline V gene encodes CDR1 SGHRS and CDR2 YFSETQ. The CDR3 runs to 15 residues. In DNA, the CDR3 is TGCGCCAGCAGCTTAGGGGGCGCGGGCACCGGGGAGCTGTTTTTT. This gives the protein CASSLGGAGTGELFF.

In regard to this clone: An end of the junction does not agree with germline; a read error may underlie this. V is TRBV5-1 and J is TRBJ2-6, with D tentatively TRBD1 (5 bases). CDR3 length equals 15 residues. Germline V gene sequence: CDR1 SGHRS, CDR2 YFSETQ. CDR3 bases: TGCGCCAGCAGCCCATTGGGCTCTGGGGCCAACATCCTGACTTTC. Translating it yields CASSPLGSGANILTF.

The genes are TRBV28 and TRBJ2-7; D uncertain. V lost 2 bases to trimming and J lost 3 bases, with 11 bases between them. The CDR3 spans 14 residues. The germline V gene encodes CDR1 MDHEN and CDR2 SYDVKM. CDR3 amino acids: CASSLELVVYEQYF. CDR3 nucleotides: TGTGCCAGCAGTTTAGAGCTAGTGGTCTACGAGCAGTACTTC.

This clone was recorded a few times. V is TRBV2 and J is TRBJ2-7; TRBD1 aligns across 8 bases. Trimming took 9 bases from V and 0 from J; bases not matched to a gene: 16. CDR1 and CDR2 (germline): SNHLY, FYNNEI. The CDR3 consists of 17 residues. CDR3: CASIPGQDSPFSYEQYF. As DNA, the CDR3 is TGTGCCAGTATACCGGGACAGGACTCCCCTTTCTCCTACGAGCAGTACTTC.

This clone was observed a handful of times. The CDR3 sequence is CASSLAGQGHYEQYF. CDR3 sequence (DNA): TGTGCCAGCAGCTTAGCGGGACAGGGTCACTACGAGCAGTACTTC. This chain links TRBV5-6 with TRBJ2-7, with 9 bases lining up with TRBD1. From germline, CDR1 is SGHDT and CDR2 YYEEEE. V dropped 2 bases and J dropped 3; count of bases not matched to a gene: 6. The length of the CDR3 is 15 residues.

The V gene is TRBV19, the J gene TRBJ2-3; no firm D call. V dropped 1 base and J dropped 0 bases, with 5 bases sitting between them. CDR3 length equals 14 residues. Germline V gene data show CDR1 as LNHDA and CDR2 as SQIVND (reference sequence). For the CDR3, the DNA is TGTGCCAGTAGTATAGGGCCCAGCACAGATACGCAGTATTTT. Residues: CASSIGPSTDTQYF.

J is TRBJ1-1 and V is TRBV5-4; no firm D call. Germline values: CDR1 SGHNT, CDR2 YYREEE (reference sequence). The CDR3 has 13 amino acids. Trimming shortened V by 4 bases and J by 4 bases, and 11 bases separated the two germline ends. DNA for the CDR3: TGTGCCAGCAGCGGAGGACGGTTCACTGAAGCTTTCTTT. Translation gives CASSGGRFTEAFF.

This chain connects TRBV27 to TRBJ2-1; D not resolved. There are 14 residues in the CDR3. The germline V and J ends were trimmed by 7 bases and 4 bases, with 14 bases remaining between them. The germline CDR1 and CDR2 sequences are MNHEY and SMNVEV (reference sequence). The CDR3 bases are TGTGCCAGCATTGGCGGCTCCTGGTACAATGAGCAGTTCTTC. Translating it yields CASIGGSWYNEQFF.

The V call is TRBV4-1, the J call TRBJ1-5; possibly TRBD1 for D (5 bases). CDR1 and CDR2 from the germline V gene are MGHRA and YSYEKL. The CDR3 consists of 16 residues. With 3 bases removed from V and 2 bases from J, the gap between germline ends came to 14 bases. CDR3 nucleotide sequence: TGCGCCAGCAGCCACCAAGGGGAAGGGGGCAATCAGCCCCAGCATTTT. Translation gives CASSHQGEGGNQPQHF.

V is TRBV5-1 and J is TRBJ2-1, with 8 bases matching TRBD2. The CDR3 loop spans 13 amino acids. With 7 bases clipped from V and 6 bases from J, the junction kept 6 bases outside the gene matches. Looked up from germline, CDR1 is SGHRS and CDR2 is YFSETQ. CDR3 nucleotides: TGCGCCAGCGGGAAAGCGGGGGCCAATGAGCAGTTCTTC. Amino acid sequence: CASGKAGANEQFF.

The CDR3 DNA follows: TGTGCCACCAGCCGACAGACTAGTAATAGCAATGAGCAGTTCTTC. This gives the protein CATSRQTSNSNEQFF. The J gene is TRBJ2-1, the V gene TRBV15; a possible D gene is TRBD2 (6 bases). CDR1 LNHNV and CDR2 YYDKDF come from the germline V gene (reference sequence). Trimming took off 5 bases at V and 6 bases at J, with 17 bases between the two ends. The CDR3 spans 15 residues.

In this sample, this clone turned up once. The gene calls are TRBV5-1 and TRBJ2-2, with 11 bases that match TRBD1. J gave up 6 bases and V 4 bases, and 11 bases lay outside the gene matches. Germline lookup yields CDR1 SGHRS and CDR2 YFSETQ. The CDR3 has 17 residues. Here the CDR3 DNA reads TGCGCCAGCAGCCCGGGGACAGGGGGTTCGGGGGCCGGGGAGCTGTTTTTT. Translated: CASSPGTGGSGAGELFF.

The V gene is TRBV19, the J gene TRBJ1-4, with 9 bases fitting TRBD1. Germline-derived CDR1 and CDR2 are LNHDA and SQIVND (reference sequence). Trimming at V came to 8 bases and at J to 6 bases, leaving 7 bases not matched to a gene. The CDR3 loop spans 14 amino acids. CDR3: CASGGQGHDEKLFF. The DNA of the CDR3 is TGTGCCAGTGGAGGACAGGGGCATGATGAAAAACTGTTTTTT.